This T cell receptor (beta chain) was obtained from a study of CD8 T cells in Susac syndrome. General observations from the study: It was acknowledged by the study that relatively few individuals were included in its TCR sequencing and HLA analysis.

This clonotype has just one count. Antigen: not known. The authors carried out high-throughput sequencing of TCR beta. They applied it to CD8+ and CD4+ T cells obtained from blood. TEMRA cells underwent FACS enrichment and CD8+ and CD4+ T cells underwent negative isolation. cDNA came from approximately 0.5 to 1 ug RNA primed by random hexamers. With immunoSEQ multiplex PCR, TCR beta CDR3 was amplified across 54 Vbeta and 13 Jbeta. Each CDR3 protein is one row after TCRdb ran MiXCR on the immunoSEQ multiplex PCR reads. The table shows approximately 190,000 distinct CDR3 sequences, with approximately 93% occurring only once. Trimming shortened V by 0 bases and J by 5 bases, and 13 bases separated the two germline ends. Per the germline V gene, CDR1 is DFQATT and CDR2 is SNEGSKA (reference sequence). The CDR3 length is 15 residues.

V is TRBV20-1 and J is TRBJ1-4, with D unclear. The origin of this receptor is a human donor in good health. The sample was CD4+ T cells from PBMCs. DNA for the CDR3: TGCAGTGCTAGAGATCCATCCGGCCTAAATGAAAAACTGTTTTTT. Amino acids: CSARDPSGLNEKLFF.